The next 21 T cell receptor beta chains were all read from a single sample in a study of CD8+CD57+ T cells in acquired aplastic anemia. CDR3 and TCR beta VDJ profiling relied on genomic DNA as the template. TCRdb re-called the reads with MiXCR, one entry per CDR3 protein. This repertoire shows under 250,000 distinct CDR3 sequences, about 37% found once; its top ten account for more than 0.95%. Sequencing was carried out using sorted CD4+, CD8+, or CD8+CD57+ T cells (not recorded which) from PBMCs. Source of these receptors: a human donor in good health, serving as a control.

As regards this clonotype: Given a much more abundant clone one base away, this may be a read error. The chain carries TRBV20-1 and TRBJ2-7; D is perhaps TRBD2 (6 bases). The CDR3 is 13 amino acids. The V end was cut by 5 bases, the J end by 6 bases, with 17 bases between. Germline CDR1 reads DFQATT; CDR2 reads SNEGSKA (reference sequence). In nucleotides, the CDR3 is TGCAGTGCTTTTGACGGAGCGGAGGGCGAGCAGTACTTC. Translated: CSAFDGAEGEQYF.

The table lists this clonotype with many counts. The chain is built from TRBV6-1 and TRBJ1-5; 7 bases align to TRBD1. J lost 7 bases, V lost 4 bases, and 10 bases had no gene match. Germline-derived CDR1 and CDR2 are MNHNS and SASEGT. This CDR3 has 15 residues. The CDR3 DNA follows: TGTGCCAGCAGTGCCTCACCAGGGGGAGGCCAGCCCCAGCATTTT. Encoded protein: CASSASPGGGQPQHF.

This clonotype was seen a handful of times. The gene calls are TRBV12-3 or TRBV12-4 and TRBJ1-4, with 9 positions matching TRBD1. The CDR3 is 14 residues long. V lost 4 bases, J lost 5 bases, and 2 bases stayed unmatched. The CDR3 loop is CASSWDRVNEKLFF. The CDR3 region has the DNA TGTGCCAGCAGTTGGGACAGGGTGAATGAAAAACTGTTTTTT.

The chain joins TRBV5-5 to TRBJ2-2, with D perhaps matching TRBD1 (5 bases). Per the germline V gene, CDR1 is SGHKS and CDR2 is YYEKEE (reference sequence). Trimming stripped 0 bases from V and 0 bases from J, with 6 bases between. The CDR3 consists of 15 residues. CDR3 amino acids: CASSLGTTNTGELFF. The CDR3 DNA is TGTGCCAGCAGCTTGGGGACAACGAACACCGGGGAGCTGTTTTTT.

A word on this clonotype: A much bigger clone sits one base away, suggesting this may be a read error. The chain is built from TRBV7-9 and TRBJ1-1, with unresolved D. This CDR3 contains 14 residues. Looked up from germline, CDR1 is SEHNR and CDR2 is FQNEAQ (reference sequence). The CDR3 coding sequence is TGTCCCAGCAGCTTATACGGTACCTCCACTGAAGCTTTCTTT. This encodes CPSSLYGTSTEAFF. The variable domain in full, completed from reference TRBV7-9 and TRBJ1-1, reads DTGVSQNPRHKITKRGQNVTFRCDPISEHNRLYWYRQTLGQGPEFLTYFQNEAQLEKSRLLSDRFSAERPKGSFSTLEIQRTEQGDSAMYLCPSSLYGTSTEAFFGQGTRLTVV.

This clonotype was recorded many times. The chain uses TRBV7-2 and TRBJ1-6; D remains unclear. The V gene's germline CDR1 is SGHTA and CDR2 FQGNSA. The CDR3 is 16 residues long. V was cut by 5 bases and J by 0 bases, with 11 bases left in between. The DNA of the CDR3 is TGTGCCAGCAGCATAGACGGGAACTCCTATAATTCACCCCTCCACTTT. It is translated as CASSIDGNSYNSPLHF.

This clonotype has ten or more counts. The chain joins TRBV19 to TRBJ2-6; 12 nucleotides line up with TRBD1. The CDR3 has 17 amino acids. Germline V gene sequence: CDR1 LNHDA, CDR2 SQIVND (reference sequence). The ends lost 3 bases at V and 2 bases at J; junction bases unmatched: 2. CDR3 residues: CASSMGTGGTGANVLTF. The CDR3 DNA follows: TGTGCCAGTAGTATGGGGACAGGGGGCACTGGGGCCAACGTCCTGACTTTC.

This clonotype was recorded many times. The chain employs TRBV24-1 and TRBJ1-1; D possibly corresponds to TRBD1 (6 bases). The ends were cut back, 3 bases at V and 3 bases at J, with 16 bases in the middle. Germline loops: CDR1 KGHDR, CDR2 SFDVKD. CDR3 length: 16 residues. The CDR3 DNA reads TGTGCCACCAGTGATGGCAGGGGAGGATCGGACACTGAAGCTTTCTTT. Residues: CATSDGRGGSDTEAFF.

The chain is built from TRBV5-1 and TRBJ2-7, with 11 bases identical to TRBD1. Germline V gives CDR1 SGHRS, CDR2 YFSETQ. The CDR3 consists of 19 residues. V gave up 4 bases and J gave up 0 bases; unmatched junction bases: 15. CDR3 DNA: TGCGCCAGCAGCCCCCGACTCGGACAGGGGGCCTTTAACTCCTACGAGCAGTACTTC. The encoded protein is CASSPRLGQGAFNSYEQYF.

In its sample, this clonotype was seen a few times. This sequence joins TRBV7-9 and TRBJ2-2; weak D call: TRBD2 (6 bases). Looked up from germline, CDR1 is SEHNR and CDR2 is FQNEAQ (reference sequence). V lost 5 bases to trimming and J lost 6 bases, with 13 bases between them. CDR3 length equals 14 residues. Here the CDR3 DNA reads TGTGCCAGCAGCCAAAATTGGGGGGCCGGGGAGCTGTTTTTT. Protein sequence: CASSQNWGAGELFF. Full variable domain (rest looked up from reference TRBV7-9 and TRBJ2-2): DTGVSQNPRHKITKRGQNVTFRCDPISEHNRLYWYRQTLGQGPEFLTYFQNEAQLEKSRLLSDRFSAERPKGSFSTLEIQRTEQGDSAMYLCASSQNWGAGELFFGEGSRLTVL.

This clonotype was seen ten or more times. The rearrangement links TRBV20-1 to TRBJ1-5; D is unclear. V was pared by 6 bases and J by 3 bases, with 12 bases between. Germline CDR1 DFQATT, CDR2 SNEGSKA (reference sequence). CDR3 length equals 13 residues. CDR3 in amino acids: CSASTAPNQPQHF. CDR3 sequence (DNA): TGCAGTGCCTCCACGGCCCCCAATCAGCCCCAGCATTTT.

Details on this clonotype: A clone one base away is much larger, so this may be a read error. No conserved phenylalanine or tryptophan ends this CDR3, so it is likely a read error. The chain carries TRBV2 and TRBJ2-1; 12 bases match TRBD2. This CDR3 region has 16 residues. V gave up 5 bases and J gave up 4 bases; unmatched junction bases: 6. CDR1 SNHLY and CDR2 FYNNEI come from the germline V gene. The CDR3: CASSPLLAGGYNEQFL. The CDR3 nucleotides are TGTGCCAGCAGTCCTCTTCTAGCGGGAGGGTACAATGAGCAGTTCCTC.

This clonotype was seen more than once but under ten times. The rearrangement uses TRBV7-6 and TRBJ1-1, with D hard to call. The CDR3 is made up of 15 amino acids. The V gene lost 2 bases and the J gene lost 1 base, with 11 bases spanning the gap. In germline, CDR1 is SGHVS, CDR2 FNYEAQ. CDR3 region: CASSLSRGQNTEAFF. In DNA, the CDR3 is TGTGCCAGCAGCTTATCTCGCGGCCAGAACACTGAAGCTTTCTTT. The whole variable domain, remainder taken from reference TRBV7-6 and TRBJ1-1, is GAGVSQSPRYKVTKRGQDVALRCDPISGHVSLYWYRQALGQGPEFLTYFNYEAQQDKSGLPNDRFSAERPEGSISTLTIQRTEQRDSAMYRCASSLSRGQNTEAFFGQGTRLTVV.

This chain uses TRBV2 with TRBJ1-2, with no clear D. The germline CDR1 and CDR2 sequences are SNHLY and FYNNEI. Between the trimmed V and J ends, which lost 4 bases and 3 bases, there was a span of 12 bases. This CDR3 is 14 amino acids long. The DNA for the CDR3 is TGTGCCAGCAGTGGCATTGTGGGGTACTATGGCTACACCTTC. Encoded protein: CASSGIVGYYGYTF.

CDR3 residues: CATSVERLAVSSYNEQFF. DNA of the CDR3: TGTGCCACCAGCGTTGAGAGACTAGCGGTAAGCTCCTACAATGAGCAGTTCTTC. This chain joins TRBV24-1 and TRBJ2-1; TRBD2 agrees at 9 bases. Germline V CDR1 and CDR2: KGHDR, SFDVKD. The CDR3 spans 18 residues. V was clipped by 7 bases and J by 0 bases; unmatched bases: 12.

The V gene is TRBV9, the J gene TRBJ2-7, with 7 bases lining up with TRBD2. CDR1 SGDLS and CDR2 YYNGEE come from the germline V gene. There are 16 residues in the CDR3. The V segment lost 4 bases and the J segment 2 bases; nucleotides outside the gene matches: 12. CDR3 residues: CASSQVGGVAPYEQYF. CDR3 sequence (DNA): TGTGCCAGCAGCCAAGTTGGGGGGGTGGCCCCCTACGAGCAGTACTTC.

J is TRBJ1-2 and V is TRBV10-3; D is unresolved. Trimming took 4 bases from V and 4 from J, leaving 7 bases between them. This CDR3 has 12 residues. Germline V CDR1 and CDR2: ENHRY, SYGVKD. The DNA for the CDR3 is TGTGCCATCAGTGTGGAAACCTATGGCTACACCTTC. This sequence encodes CAISVETYGYTF.

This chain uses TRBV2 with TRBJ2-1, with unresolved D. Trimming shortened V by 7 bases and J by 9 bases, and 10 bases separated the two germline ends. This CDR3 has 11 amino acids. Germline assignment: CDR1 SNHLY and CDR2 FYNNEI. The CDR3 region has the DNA TGTGCCAGCAAGTCGAGTAGTGAGCAGTTCTTC. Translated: CASKSSSEQFF.

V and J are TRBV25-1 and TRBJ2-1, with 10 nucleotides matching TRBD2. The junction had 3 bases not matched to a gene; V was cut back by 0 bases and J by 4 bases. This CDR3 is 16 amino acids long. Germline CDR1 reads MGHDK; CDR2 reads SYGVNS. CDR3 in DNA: TGTGCCAGCAGTGAATATCGGACTAGCGGATACAATGAGCAGTTCTTC. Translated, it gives CASSEYRTSGYNEQFF.

CDR3 sequence reads: CASSEASSRRNTEAFF. The DNA of the CDR3 is TGTGCCAGCAGTGAAGCCTCAAGCAGGCGGAACACTGAAGCTTTCTTT. V is TRBV2 and J is TRBJ1-1; D not resolved. The CDR3 consists of 16 residues. The ends were cut back, 0 bases at V and 1 base at J, with 12 bases in the middle. The germline CDR1 and CDR2 sequences are SNHLY and FYNNEI. Drawing the rest from reference TRBV2 and TRBJ1-1, the complete variable domain is EPEVTQTPSHQVTQMGQEVILRCVPISNHLYFYWYRQILGQKVEFLVSFYNNEISEKSEIFDDQFSVERPDGSNFTLKIRSTKLEDSAMYFCASSEASSRRNTEAFFGQGTRLTVV.

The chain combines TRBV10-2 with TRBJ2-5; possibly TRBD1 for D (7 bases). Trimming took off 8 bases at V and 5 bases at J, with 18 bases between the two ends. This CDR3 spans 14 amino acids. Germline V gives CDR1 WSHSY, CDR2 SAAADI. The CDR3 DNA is TGCGCCAGCCGAGGAGGGGACAGCCGGGAGACCCAGTACTTC. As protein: CASRGGDSRETQYF.